The present T cell receptor (beta chain) was sequenced within a study of blood T cell repertoires in COVID-19. Study-wide background: Specimens from acute and convalescent COVID-19 originated in the United States, Italy and Spain.

In the original workflow: It was from reference gene primer amplification that nucleated cell counts were estimated. The assay was immunoSEQ multiplex PCR, and TCRdb's table has in-frame clones only and misses some. V, J and clone size derive from that table, while D and trimming were established from the DNA sequence. The repertoire consists of about 20,000 clones, with roughly 85% occurring once and the leading ten covering approximately 8.1%. CDR1 is MDHEN and CDR2 is SYDVKM in the germline V gene. Trimming took off 6 bases at V and 4 bases at J, with 12 bases between the two ends. The CDR3 has 13 residues.

The specimen sequenced was peripheral blood. The clonotype originates from a human donor with active COVID-19. The donor label of this sample is uncertain. The chain links TRBV28 to TRBJ1-2; the D gene is possibly TRBD1 (5 bases). This CDR3 is CASSLTVSYGYTF. In DNA, the CDR3 is TGTGCCAGCAGCCTGACAGTAAGCTATGGCTACACCTTC.